This T cell receptor (beta chain) is drawn from a study of cytomegalovirus exposure and HLA in healthy donors. Study conclusions and caveats: The authors later found TCR association rates varying by HLA locus, with DRB1 most and HLA-C fewest. Indistinguishability led to the exclusion of some V segments, TRBV6-2 and TRBV6-3 included.

The PCR used 60 Vbeta and 13 Jbeta primers. Here immunoSEQ multiplex PCR was the method, and the copy in TCRdb shows in-frame clones only, minus some. The table has some 130,000 clones, 80% to 90% seen once. The CDR3 has 12 amino acids. Per germline, CDR1 PRHDT and CDR2 FYEKMQ (reference sequence). V shed 0 bases and J shed 7 bases, with 4 bases lying between them. Regarding this clone: Its matching antigen is unknown.

The TCR originated in a middle-aged woman in good health and CMV-seropositive. Sequenced sample: PBMCs. V usage is TRBV13 and J usage is TRBJ1-5; the D is unclear. For the CDR3, the DNA is TGTGCCAGCAGCTTAGGCAGGCAGCCCCAGCATTTT. Translated: CASSLGRQPQHF.